Included here is one T cell receptor beta chain sequence, with context. Its antigen remains unidentified. This record belongs to a study of shared clonotypes between healthy human individuals. Study-wide context: Per donor, CD8 memory used one plate, CD8 naive used two, CD4 memory used three and CD4 naive used three.

The deep-level immunoSEQ assay was used. Libraries were prepared by immunoSEQ multiplex PCR; TCRdb keeps only in-frame clonotypes and omits some of them. The table shows 1.4 million to 1.5 million clones, with roughly 97% occurring only once. Germline V gene lookup returns CDR1 SGHTA and CDR2 FQGNSA. The germline V and J ends were trimmed by 1 base and 4 bases, with 10 bases remaining between them. The CDR3 is 14 amino acids. Overall study results and limits: What naive subsets generally showed was a larger estimated richness than memory subsets showed.

The receptor comes from a man aged 25 to 45 in good health. Material for sequencing was naive CD4+ T cells sorted from blood. Specified subset: CD45RA+ positively selected. The chain employs TRBV7-2 and TRBJ1-2; D gene ambiguous. In DNA form, the CDR3 reads TGTGCCAGCAGCTTAGGAGGCCTGACCTATGGCTACACCTTC. It specifies CASSLGGLTYGYTF.